This T cell receptor beta chain stems from a study of cytomegalovirus exposure and HLA in healthy donors. Study overall: Approximately 80 million unique TCRs from HLA-typed donors were held in an early data release.

Trimming took off 2 bases at V and 3 bases at J, with 13 bases between the two ends. The CDR3 is made up of 15 amino acids. Germline assignment: CDR1 SGHTA and CDR2 FQGNSA. Broader study findings: In a later analysis, V- and J-gene trimming of beta chains associated with a DCLRE1C missense variant, replicated independently. There was a cluster of highly shared sequence variants that was likely a sequencing artifact.

The PCR employed 60 Vbeta primers together with 13 Jbeta primers. Measured with immunoSEQ multiplex PCR; TCRdb has only the in-frame clones, and not every one. This table holds 200,000 to 250,000 clones. To note about this clone: Antigen specificity is unknown.

The chain carries TRBV7-2 and TRBJ2-5; TRBD2 is a possible D gene (5 bases). The clonotype was recovered from a girl aged 2 to 10 in good health and CMV-seropositive. The specimen sequenced was PBMCs. CDR3 protein: CASSLTREPEETQYF. Here the CDR3 DNA reads TGTGCCAGCAGCTTAACGAGGGAACCCGAAGAGACCCAGTACTTC. The full variable domain, rest sourced from reference TRBV7-2 and TRBJ2-5, is GAGVSQSPSNKVTEKGKDVELRCDPISGHTALYWYRQSLGQGLEFLIYFQGNSAPDKSGLPSDRFSAERTGGSVSTLTIQRTQQEDSAVYLCASSLTREPEETQYFGPGTRLLVL.